Sequencing of this T cell receptor beta chain was carried out in a study of T cells in Graves' hyperthyroidism and ophthalmopathy. For the study at large: The authors collected peripheral blood at initial diagnosis, before any treatment.

Lactation, pregnancy, other autoimmune disease or uncontrolled infection led to exclusion of patients. Diagnosis relied on clinical symptoms, serum thyroxine and TRAb, thyroid ultrasound and orbital computed tomography. This clonotype was observed a handful of times. What it binds is not known. The junction differs from germline at one of its ends, possibly a read error. This CDR3 has 18 residues. Germline-derived CDR1 and CDR2 are ENHRY and SYGVKD. Regarding the study as a whole: Blood also carried most thyroid clonotypes expanded above 0.001.

Amplified TCR beta CDR3 regions came from RNA transcripts. The HTBI set primed first-round TCR CDR3 RT-PCR. One entry per CDR3 protein results from TCRdb running MiXCR on the multiplex PCR reads. Seen here are about 740,000 distinct CDR3 sequences, around 13% observed once, and the top ten hold around 9.6%. The V call is TRBV10-3, the J call TRBJ2-7; 14 bases fit TRBD2. The material sequenced was blood. This receptor was taken from a young woman with Graves' hyperthyroidism. The CDR3 spells CAISPGLAGEKGSHEQYF. In DNA form, the CDR3 reads TGTGCCATCAGTCCGGGACTAGCGGGAGAGAAGGGCTCCCACGAGCAGTACTTC.